One sample yielded the 9 T cell receptor beta chains listed below, sequenced in a study of OX40 agonist ivuxolimab in advanced cancers. Here immunoSEQ multiplex PCR was the method, and the copy in TCRdb shows in-frame clones only, minus some. Counted here are roughly 86,000 clones, just over 85% occurring once; the ten biggest clones make up approximately 2%. The material sequenced was CD4+ or CD8+ T cells sorted from blood, taken in a trial of the OX40 agonist ivuxolimab. These receptors were collected from an adult with an advanced solid tumor such as melanoma, head and neck, liver or kidney cancer.

The chain joins TRBV11-3 to TRBJ2-1; 8 nucleotides match TRBD1. CDR1 is SGHNT and CDR2 is YENEEA in the germline V gene. The CDR3 length is 15 residues. V lost 5 bases, J lost 6 bases, and 9 bases stayed unmatched. CDR3 residues: CASSLRTGSINEQFF. DNA for the CDR3: TGTGCCAGCAGCCTAAGGACAGGGTCGATCAATGAGCAGTTCTTC.

The table lists this clone with a few counts. The chain combines TRBV9 with TRBJ2-7; 7 nucleotides line up with TRBD1. The CDR3 is 13 residues long. The V gene end was trimmed by 1 base and the J gene end by 7 bases; junction bases not matched to a gene: 5. CDR1 SGDLS and CDR2 YYNGEE come from the germline V gene. CDR3 region: CASSVQTGQEQYF. For the CDR3, the DNA is TGTGCCAGCAGCGTACAGACAGGGCAAGAGCAGTACTTC. Filled out from reference TRBV9 and TRBJ2-7, the complete variable domain reads DSGVTQTPKHLITATGQRVTLRCSPRSGDLSVYWYQQSLDQGLQFLIQYYNGEERAKGNILERFSAQQFPDLHSELNLSSLELGDSALYFCASSVQTGQEQYFGPGTRLTVT.

The CDR3 DNA sequence: TGTGCCAGCAGCTACGGCAGGGGGAATGAGCAGTTCTTC. The encoded protein is CASSYGRGNEQFF. The chain uses TRBV11-1 and TRBJ2-1; 7 bases match TRBD1. The length of the CDR3 is 13 residues. The V gene end was trimmed by 4 bases and the J gene end by 7 bases; junction bases not matched to a gene: 4. The germline CDR1 and CDR2 sequences are SGHAT and FQDESV (reference sequence).

V is TRBV14 and J is TRBJ2-7; TRBD2 matches at 12 bases. The germline V gene encodes CDR1 SGHDN and CDR2 FVKESK. The V and J ends lost 5 bases and 3 bases, in that order; junction bases with no gene match: 2. This CDR3 has 14 amino acids. The chain's CDR3 is CASSKLAGGYEQYF. The CDR3, as DNA: TGTGCCAGCAGCAAACTAGCGGGAGGCTACGAGCAGTACTTC.

The chain has TRBV5-4 and TRBJ1-5; TRBD1 matches 7 bases. With V trimmed by 3 bases and J by 0 bases, 9 bases remained unmatched. The CDR3 loop spans 17 amino acids. The germline V gene encodes CDR1 SGHNT and CDR2 YYREEE (reference sequence). The CDR3 sequence: CASSSYRDSDSNQPQHF. The CDR3 nucleotides are TGTGCCAGCAGCTCGTACCGGGACAGTGATAGCAATCAGCCCCAGCATTTT. Full variable domain (rest looked up from reference TRBV5-4 and TRBJ1-5): ETGVTQSPTHLIKTRGQQVTLRCSSQSGHNTVSWYQQALGQGPQFIFQYYREEENGRGNFPPRFSGLQFPNYSSELNVNALELDDSALYLCASSSYRDSDSNQPQHFGDGTRLSIL.

This clone was observed once. The chain couples TRBV27 to TRBJ2-3; 11 bases agree with TRBD2. The V gene end was trimmed by 5 bases and the J gene end by 9 bases; junction bases not matched to a gene: 4. CDR1 is MNHEY and CDR2 is SMNVEV in the germline V gene (reference sequence). CDR3 length: 13 amino acids. This CDR3 reads CASSTSGSITQYF. As DNA, the CDR3 is TGTGCCAGCAGTACTAGCGGGAGTATAACGCAGTATTTT.

The CDR3 bases are TGTGCCAGCAGTGATCAGGGTAGCCGGACAGGGGGCTGGTTCGATACGCAGTATTTT. Translating gives CASSDQGSRTGGWFDTQYF. The chain uses TRBV6-4 and TRBJ2-3; TRBD1 matches 11 bases. Germline values: CDR1 MRHNA, CDR2 SNTAGT. Trimming cost V 3 bases and J 6 bases; bases outside gene matches: 17. This CDR3 has 19 amino acids.

The chain employs TRBV30 and TRBJ1-4; no clear D gene. The CDR3 is 14 residues long. The V end lost 1 base, the J end lost 4 bases, and 10 bases lay between the germline ends. Germline values: CDR1 GTSNPN, CDR2 SVGIG (reference sequence). CDR3 residues: CAWSEGAVNEKLFF. The CDR3 region has the DNA TGTGCCTGGAGTGAGGGCGCGGTTAATGAAAAACTGTTTTTT.

This chain uses TRBV12-5 with TRBJ1-5, with 9 bases identical to TRBD1. Germline loops: CDR1 LGHNT, CDR2 FRNRAP. Trimming took 0 bases from V and 12 from J; bases not matched to a gene: 9. The CDR3 has 15 residues. The CDR3 protein is CASGLVVGQGFHQHF. The CDR3, as DNA: TGTGCTAGTGGTTTGGTAGTGGGACAGGGATTTCACCAGCATTTT.